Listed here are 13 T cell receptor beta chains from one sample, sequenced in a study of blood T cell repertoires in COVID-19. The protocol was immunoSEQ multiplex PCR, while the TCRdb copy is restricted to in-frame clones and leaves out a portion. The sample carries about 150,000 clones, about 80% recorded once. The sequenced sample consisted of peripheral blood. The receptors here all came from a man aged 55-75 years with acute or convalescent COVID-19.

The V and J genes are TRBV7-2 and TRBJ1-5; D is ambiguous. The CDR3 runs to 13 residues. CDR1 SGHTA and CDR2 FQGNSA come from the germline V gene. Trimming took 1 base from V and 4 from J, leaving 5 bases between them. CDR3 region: CASSLGRNQPQHF. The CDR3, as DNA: TGTGCCAGCAGCTTAGGCAGGAATCAGCCCCAGCATTTT.

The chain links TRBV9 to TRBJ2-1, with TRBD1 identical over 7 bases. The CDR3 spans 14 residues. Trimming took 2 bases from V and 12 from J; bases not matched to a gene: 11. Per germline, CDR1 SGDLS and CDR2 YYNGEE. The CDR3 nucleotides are TGTGCCAGCAGCGTCCAGGGGACAGAGAACGGGCAGTTCTTC. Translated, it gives CASSVQGTENGQFF. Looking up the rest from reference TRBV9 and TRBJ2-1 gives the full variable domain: DSGVTQTPKHLITATGQRVTLRCSPRSGDLSVYWYQQSLDQGLQFLIQYYNGEERAKGNILERFSAQQFPDLHSELNLSSLELGDSALYFCASSVQGTENGQFFGPGTRLTVL.

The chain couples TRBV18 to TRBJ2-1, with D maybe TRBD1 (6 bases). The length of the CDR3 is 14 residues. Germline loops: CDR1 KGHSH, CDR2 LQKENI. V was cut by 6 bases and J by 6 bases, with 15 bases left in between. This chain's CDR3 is CASSPGGQSNEQFF. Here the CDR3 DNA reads TGTGCCAGCTCGCCTGGCGGACAGAGCAATGAGCAGTTCTTC.

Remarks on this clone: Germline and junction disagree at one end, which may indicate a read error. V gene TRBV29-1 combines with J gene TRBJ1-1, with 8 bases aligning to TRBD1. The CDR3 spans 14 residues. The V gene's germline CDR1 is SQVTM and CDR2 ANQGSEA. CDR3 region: CSVQEDRVNTEAFF. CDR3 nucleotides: TGCAGCGTTCAAGAGGACAGGGTGAACACTGAAGCTTTCTTT.

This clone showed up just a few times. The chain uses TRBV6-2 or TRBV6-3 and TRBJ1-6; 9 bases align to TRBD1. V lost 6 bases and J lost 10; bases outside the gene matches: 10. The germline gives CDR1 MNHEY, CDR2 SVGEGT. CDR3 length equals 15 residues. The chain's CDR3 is CASSQQGANRSPLHF. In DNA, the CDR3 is TGTGCCAGCAGCCAACAGGGGGCGAATCGGTCACCCCTCCACTTT.

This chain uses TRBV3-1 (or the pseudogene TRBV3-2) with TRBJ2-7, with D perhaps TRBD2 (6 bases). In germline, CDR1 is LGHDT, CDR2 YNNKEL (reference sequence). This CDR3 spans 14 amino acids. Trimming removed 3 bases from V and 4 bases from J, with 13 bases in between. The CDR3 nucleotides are TGTGCCAGCAGCCACCGGGGAGGACAATACGAGCAGTACTTC. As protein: CASSHRGGQYEQYF.

The CDR3 nucleotides read TGTGCCAGCAGCCAAGCCCAGGGGGGCAATCAGCCCCAGCATTTT. Translated: CASSQAQGGNQPQHF. V gene TRBV3-1 (or the pseudogene TRBV3-2) combines with J gene TRBJ1-5, with 7 nucleotides matching TRBD1. CDR3 length equals 15 residues. V trimming: 1 base; J trimming: 2 bases; junction bases outside the gene matches: 2. Germline assignment: CDR1 LGHDT and CDR2 YNNKEL (reference sequence).

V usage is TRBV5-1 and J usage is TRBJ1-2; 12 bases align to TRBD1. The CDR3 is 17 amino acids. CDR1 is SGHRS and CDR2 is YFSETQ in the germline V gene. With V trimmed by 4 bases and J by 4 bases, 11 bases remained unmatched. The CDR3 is CASSESGTGGPIYGYTF. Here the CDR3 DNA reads TGCGCCAGCAGCGAATCCGGGACAGGGGGCCCTATCTATGGCTACACCTTC.

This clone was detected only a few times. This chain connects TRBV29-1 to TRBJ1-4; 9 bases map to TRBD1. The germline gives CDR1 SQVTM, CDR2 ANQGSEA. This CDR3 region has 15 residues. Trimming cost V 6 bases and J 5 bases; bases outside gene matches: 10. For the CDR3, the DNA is TGCAGCGTGGGGTCAACAGGGGGCTTGAATGAAAAACTGTTTTTT. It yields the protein CSVGSTGGLNEKLFF.

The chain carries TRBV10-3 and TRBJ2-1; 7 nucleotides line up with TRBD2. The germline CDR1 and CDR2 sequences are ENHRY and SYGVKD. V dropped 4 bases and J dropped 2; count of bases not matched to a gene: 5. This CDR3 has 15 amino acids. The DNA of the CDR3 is TGTGCCATCAGTGGAAGCGGGGTGGCCTACAATGAGCAGTTCTTC. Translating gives CAISGSGVAYNEQFF.

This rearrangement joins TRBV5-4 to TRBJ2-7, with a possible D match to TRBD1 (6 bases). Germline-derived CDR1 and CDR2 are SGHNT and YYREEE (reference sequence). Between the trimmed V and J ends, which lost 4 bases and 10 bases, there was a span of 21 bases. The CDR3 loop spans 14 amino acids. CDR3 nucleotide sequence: TGTGCCAGCAGCGGGTCCGGGACATCTCCTTCTCAGTACTTC. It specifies CASSGSGTSPSQYF.

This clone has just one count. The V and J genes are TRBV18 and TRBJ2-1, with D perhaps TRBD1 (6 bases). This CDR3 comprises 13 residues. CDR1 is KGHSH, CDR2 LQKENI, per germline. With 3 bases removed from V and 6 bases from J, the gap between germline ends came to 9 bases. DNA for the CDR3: TGTGCCAGCTCACCCGACAGGCTCAATGAGCAGTTCTTC. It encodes CASSPDRLNEQFF.

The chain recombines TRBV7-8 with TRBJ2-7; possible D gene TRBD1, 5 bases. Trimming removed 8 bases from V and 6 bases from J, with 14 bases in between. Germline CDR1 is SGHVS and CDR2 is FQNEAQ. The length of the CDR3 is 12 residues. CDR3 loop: CASAVGPREQYF. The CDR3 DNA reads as TGTGCCAGCGCCGTGGGGCCCCGCGAGCAGTACTTC.